Below are 11 T cell receptor beta chains sequenced from a single sample in a study of cytomegalovirus exposure and HLA in healthy donors. Primers: 60 Vbeta forward and 13 Jbeta reverse. The data were produced by immunoSEQ multiplex PCR, yet TCRdb's version contains in-frame clones alone and is incomplete. The table lists about 200,000 clones, roughly 13% of them singletons. Source material: PBMCs. These receptor sequences come from a man aged 45-65 years in good health and CMV-seropositive.

This clone appeared a few times. The rearrangement joins TRBV10-3 to TRBJ1-5; D not resolved. This CDR3 has 17 amino acids. The V end was cut by 8 bases, the J end by 8 bases, with 28 bases between. The V gene's germline CDR1 is ENHRY and CDR2 SYGVKD. The CDR3 DNA reads TGTGCCATCGAACGGTCGGATAAACTTTCTCCAAGCGAGCCCCAGCATTTT. It encodes CAIERSDKLSPSEPQHF.

The chain links TRBV18 to TRBJ1-5; a possible D gene is TRBD1 (5 bases). V lost 3 bases and J lost 9, with 18 bases in between. The CDR3 is 15 amino acids. In germline, CDR1 is KGHSH, CDR2 LQKENI. The CDR3 bases are TGTGCCAGCTCACCGCGTCAAGGCCGCCAGGGGCCCCAGCATTTT. Its protein is CASSPRQGRQGPQHF.

In this sample, this clone turned up a few times. J is TRBJ2-3 and V is TRBV29-1, with 7 bases matching TRBD2. The CDR3 runs 12 residues. V dropped 8 bases and J dropped 5; count of bases not matched to a gene: 7. Germline CDR1 SQVTM, CDR2 ANQGSEA. The CDR3 here is CSQTSPGDTQYF. The CDR3 nucleotides are TGCAGCCAGACTAGCCCCGGAGATACGCAGTATTTT.

V and J are TRBV2 and TRBJ1-1; D remains unclear. V was cut by 7 bases and J by 0 bases, with 12 bases left in between. This CDR3 is 14 amino acids long. Germline-derived CDR1 and CDR2 are SNHLY and FYNNEI. The CDR3 region is CASKERGLNTEAFF. In DNA, the CDR3 is TGTGCCAGCAAGGAGAGAGGGTTGAACACTGAAGCTTTCTTT.

This clone came up a few times. The chain employs TRBV29-1 and TRBJ1-2; TRBD1 is a possible D gene (6 bases). Trimming took off 6 bases at V and 0 bases at J, with 14 bases between the two ends. Germline CDR1 reads SQVTM; CDR2 reads ANQGSEA. This CDR3 has 14 amino acids. The CDR3 loop reads CSVGQGKANYGYTF. The CDR3 DNA reads as TGCAGCGTCGGCCAGGGGAAAGCTAACTATGGCTACACCTTC.

This chain joins TRBV10-2 and TRBJ2-3; D is unresolved. The CDR3 extends over 12 amino acids. V dropped 8 bases and J dropped 0 bases, with 6 bases sitting between them. Germline values: CDR1 WSHSY, CDR2 SAAADI. The CDR3, as DNA: TGCGCCAGCTCACTTAGCACAGATACGCAGTATTTT. Its protein is CASSLSTDTQYF.

V usage is TRBV2 and J usage is TRBJ1-1; D gene unclear. Trimming took off 6 bases at V and 11 bases at J, with 13 bases between the two ends. Germline CDR1 SNHLY, CDR2 FYNNEI. The CDR3 extends over 11 amino acids. CDR3 bases: TGTGCCAGCAGGAAATTACTGAAGGCTTTCTTT. It is translated as CASRKLLKAFF.

CDR3 residues: CASSPLTGGSYGYTF. CDR3 nucleotide sequence: TGTGCCAGCTCACCACTGACAGGGGGTTCCTATGGCTACACCTTC. This chain connects TRBV18 to TRBJ1-2; 9 bases agree with TRBD1. Germline V gene data show CDR1 as KGHSH and CDR2 as LQKENI. V was pared by 1 base and J by 4 bases, with 4 bases of the junction left unmatched. The CDR3 extends over 15 amino acids.

This clone was observed a few times. The chain is built from TRBV6-6 and TRBJ1-2, with no clear D. The germline CDR1 and CDR2 sequences are MNHNY and SVGAGI (reference sequence). The CDR3 is 14 residues long. Trimming cost V 6 bases and J 5 bases, with 16 bases left between them. In nucleotides, the CDR3 is TGTGCCAGCAGCCCCGGTCCGCTCGGGTATGGCTACACCTTC. Its protein is CASSPGPLGYGYTF.

This clone was found a few times. The V and J genes are TRBV6-5 and TRBJ2-7; TRBD2 matches 12 bases. The CDR3 extends over 16 amino acids. Unmatched junction bases numbered 3, after V lost 1 base and J lost 2 bases. The germline gives CDR1 MNHEY, CDR2 SVGAGI. The CDR3 DNA follows: TGTGCCAGCAGTTACTTACTAGCGGGGGGCACCTACGAGCAGTACTTC. This codes for CASSYLLAGGTYEQYF.

This clone was seen a handful of times. The J gene is TRBJ1-1, the V gene TRBV5-4; D gene ambiguous. V lost 0 bases, J lost 2 bases, and 8 bases lay in between. From germline, CDR1 is SGHNT and CDR2 YYREEE (reference sequence). The CDR3 is 14 residues long. As DNA, the CDR3 is TGTGCCAGCAGCTTGGGTGGAGATAACACTGAAGCTTTCTTT. This gives the protein CASSLGGDNTEAFF.